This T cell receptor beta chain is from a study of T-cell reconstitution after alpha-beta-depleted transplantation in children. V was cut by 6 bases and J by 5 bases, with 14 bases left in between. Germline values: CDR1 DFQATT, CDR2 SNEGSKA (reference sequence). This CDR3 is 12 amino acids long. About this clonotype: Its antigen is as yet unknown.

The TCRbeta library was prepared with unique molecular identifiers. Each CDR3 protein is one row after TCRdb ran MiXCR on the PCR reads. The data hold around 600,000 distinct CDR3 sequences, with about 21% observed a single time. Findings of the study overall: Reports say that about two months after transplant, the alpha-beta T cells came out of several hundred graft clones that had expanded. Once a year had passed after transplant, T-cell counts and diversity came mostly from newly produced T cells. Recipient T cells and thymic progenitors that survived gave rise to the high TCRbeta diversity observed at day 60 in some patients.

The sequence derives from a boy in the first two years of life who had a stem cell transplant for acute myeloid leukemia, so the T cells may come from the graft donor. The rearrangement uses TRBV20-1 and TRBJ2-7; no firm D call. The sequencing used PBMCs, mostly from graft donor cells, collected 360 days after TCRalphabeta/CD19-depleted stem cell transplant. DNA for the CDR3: TGCAGTGCCAATCCTGCCCCGAACGAGCAGTACTTC. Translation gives CSANPAPNEQYF.